This T cell receptor (beta chain) was identified during a study of T cells after yellow fever vaccination. The wider study: Those fractions that held only low numbers of cells were prepared using the SMART-Seq v4 Ultra Low Input RNA kit.

Study results and limitations: Abundant clonotypes (contaminants from the bulk population) could be present in FACS-sorted repertoires. Detected again after the booster were most primary-vaccination clones, at nearly 97% CD4 and approximately 85% CD8. Clonotypes shared by both compartments, CD4 and CD8, made up a small share.

One entry per CDR3 protein, called by TCRdb with MiXCR from the 5' RACE reads. Of some 260,000 distinct CDR3 sequences listed, around 4.9% were seen once; the top ten hold roughly 3.3%. About this clonotype: The antigen remains unidentified.

The clonotype was recovered from a young man who received the YFV17D yellow fever vaccine. The sample consisted of CD4+ T cells sorted from PBMCs, taken on the day of the yellow fever booster vaccination.

DNA of the CDR3: TGCAGTGCTGCAAGCGGCCGCACCGGGGAGCTGTTTTTT. Its translation: CSAASGRTGELFF. The chain employs TRBV20-1 and TRBJ2-2, with TRBD2 as a possible D gene (5 bases). CDR3 length equals 13 residues. V gave up 5 bases and J gave up 4 bases, with 11 bases separating them. Germline-derived CDR1 and CDR2 are DFQATT and SNEGSKA (reference sequence).